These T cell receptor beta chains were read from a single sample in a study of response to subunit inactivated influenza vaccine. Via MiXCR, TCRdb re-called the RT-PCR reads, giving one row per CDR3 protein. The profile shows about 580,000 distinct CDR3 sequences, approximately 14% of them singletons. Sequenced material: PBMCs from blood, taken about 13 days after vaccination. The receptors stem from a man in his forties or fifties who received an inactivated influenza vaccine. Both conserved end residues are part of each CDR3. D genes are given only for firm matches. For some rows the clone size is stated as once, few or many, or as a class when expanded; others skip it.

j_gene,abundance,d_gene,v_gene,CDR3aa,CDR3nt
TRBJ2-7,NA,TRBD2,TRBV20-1,CSARGERYEQYF,TGCAGTGCTCGGGGGGAGCGGTACGAGCAGTACTTC
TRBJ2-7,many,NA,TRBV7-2,CASSPGLAPYEQYF,TGTGCCAGCAGCCCGGGGCTAGCGCCCTACGAGCAGTACTTC
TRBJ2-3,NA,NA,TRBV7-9,CASSFLTEDTQYF,TGTGCCAGCAGCTTTTTAACCGAGGATACGCAGTATTTT
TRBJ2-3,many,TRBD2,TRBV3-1,CASSRLAGADTQYF,TGTGCCAGCAGCCGACTAGCGGGAGCAGATACGCAGTATTTT
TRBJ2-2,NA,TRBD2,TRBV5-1,CASSKTGTSGTGELFF,TGCGCCAGCAGCAAGACCGGGACTAGTGGGACCGGGGAGCTGTTTTTT
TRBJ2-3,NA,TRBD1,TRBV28,CASSRGTGSLTDTQYF,TGTGCCAGCAGCCGCGGGACAGGGTCACTCACAGATACGCAGTATTTT
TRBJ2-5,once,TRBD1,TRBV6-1,CASGKTGGEETQYF,TGTGCCAGCGGAAAGACAGGGGGCGAAGAGACCCAGTACTTC
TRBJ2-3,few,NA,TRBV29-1,CSVGRLTDTQYF,TGCAGCGTTGGGCGGCTCACAGATACGCAGTATTTT
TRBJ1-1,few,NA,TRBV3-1,CASSQVPSGSGTEAFF,TGTGCCAGCAGCCAAGTCCCGTCAGGGAGTGGGACTGAAGCTTTCTTT
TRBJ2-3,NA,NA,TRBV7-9,CASSLGTPAVDTQYF,TGTGCCAGCAGCTTGGGAACTCCCGCGGTAGATACGCAGTATTTT
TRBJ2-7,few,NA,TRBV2,CASGRATYEQYF,TGTGCCAGTGGCAGGGCCACCTACGAGCAGTACTTC
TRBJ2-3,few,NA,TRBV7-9,CASNHQPSTDTQYF,TGTGCCAGCAACCACCAACCGAGCACAGATACGCAGTATTTT
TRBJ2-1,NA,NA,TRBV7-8,CASTQSGTVSYNEQFF,TGTGCCAGCACCCAATCCGGGACGGTCTCCTACAATGAGCAGTTCTTC